The text below deals with one T cell receptor (beta chain). A much larger clone lies a single base off, so this may be a read error. This sample is drawn from a study of molecular identifiers for immune sequencing clone quantification. Study context: Across replicate runs, RNA obtained from about 20,000 or 100,000 naive CD8 cells was divided into five, with four undergoing sequencing.

Naive CD8 library inputs spanned about 19,000 to 1,000,000 sorted cells and 10%, 30% or 50% RNA. Sorting recovered naive CD8 T cells on a CD8+CD4-CCR7+CD45RA+ profile. Methods described previously, with TCR primers listed, were used for bulk TCR libraries. Each CDR3 protein gets one entry after TCRdb re-called the PCR reads with MiXCR. In the table there are approximately 100,000 distinct CDR3 sequences, 36% of which are singletons. Sequenced input: naive CD8+ T cells from blood, with Jurkat cell RNA spiked in. Subset in this sample: FACS-sorted CD8+CD4-CCR7+CD45RA+ naive T cells. This receptor was identified in a human donor in good health. Some libraries in this study had Jurkat cell RNA spiked in.

This CDR3 reads CASSYPEGKGTNTEAIF. The CDR3 bases are TGTGCCAGCAGTTACCCCGAAGGGAAGGGGACGAACACTGAAGCTATCTTT. This chain connects TRBV6-6 to TRBJ1-1; D perhaps matches TRBD1 (5 bases). Germline CDR1 and CDR2: MNHNY and SVGAGI (reference sequence). The CDR3 loop spans 17 amino acids.